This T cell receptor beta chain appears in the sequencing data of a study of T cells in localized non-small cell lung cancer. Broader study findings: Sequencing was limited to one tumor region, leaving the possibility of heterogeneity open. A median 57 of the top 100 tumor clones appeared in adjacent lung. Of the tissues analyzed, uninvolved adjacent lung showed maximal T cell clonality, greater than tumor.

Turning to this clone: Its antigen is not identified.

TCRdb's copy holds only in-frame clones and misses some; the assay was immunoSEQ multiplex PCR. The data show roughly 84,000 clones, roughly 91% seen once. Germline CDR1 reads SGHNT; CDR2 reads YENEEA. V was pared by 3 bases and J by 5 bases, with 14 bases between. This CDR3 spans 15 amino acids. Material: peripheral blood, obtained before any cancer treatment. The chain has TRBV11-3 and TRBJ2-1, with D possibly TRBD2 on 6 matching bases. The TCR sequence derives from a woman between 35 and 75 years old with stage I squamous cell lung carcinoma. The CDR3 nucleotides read TGTGCCAGCAGCTTCGGGACTGGGGGTAACAATGAGCAGTTCTTC. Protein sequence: CASSFGTGGNNEQFF.